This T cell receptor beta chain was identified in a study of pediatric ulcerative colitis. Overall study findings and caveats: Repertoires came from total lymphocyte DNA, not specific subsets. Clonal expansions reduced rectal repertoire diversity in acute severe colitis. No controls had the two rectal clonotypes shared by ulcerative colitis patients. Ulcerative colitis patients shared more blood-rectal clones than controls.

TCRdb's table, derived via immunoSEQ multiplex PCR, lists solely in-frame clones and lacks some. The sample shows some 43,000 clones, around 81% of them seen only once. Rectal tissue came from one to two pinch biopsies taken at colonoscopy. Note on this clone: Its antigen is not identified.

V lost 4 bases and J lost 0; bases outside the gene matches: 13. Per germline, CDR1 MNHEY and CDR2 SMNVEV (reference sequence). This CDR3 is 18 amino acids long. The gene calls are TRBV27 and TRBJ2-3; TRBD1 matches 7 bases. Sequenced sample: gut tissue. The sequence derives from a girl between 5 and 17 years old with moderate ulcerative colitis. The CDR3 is CASSSRGPAFLSTDTQYF. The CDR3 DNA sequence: TGTGCCAGCAGTTCTAGGGGGCCAGCCTTTCTTAGCACAGATACGCAGTATTTT.